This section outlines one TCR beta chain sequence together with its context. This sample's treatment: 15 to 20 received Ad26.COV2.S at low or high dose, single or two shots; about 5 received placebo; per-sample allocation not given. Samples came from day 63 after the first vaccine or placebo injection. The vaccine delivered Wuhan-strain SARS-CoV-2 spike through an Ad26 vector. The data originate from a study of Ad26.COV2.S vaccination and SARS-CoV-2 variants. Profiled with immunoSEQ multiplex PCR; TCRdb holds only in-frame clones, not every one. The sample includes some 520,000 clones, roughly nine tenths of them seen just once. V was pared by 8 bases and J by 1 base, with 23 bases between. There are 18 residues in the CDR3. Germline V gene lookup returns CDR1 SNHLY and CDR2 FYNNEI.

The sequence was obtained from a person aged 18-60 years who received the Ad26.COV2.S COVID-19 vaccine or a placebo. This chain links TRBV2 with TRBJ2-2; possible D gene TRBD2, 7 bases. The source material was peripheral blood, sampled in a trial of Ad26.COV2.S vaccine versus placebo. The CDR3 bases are TGTGCCAGCCGTTTGTTGGCCGCCGGGGGGCGGAACACCGGGGAGCTGTTTTTT. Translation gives CASRLLAAGGRNTGELFF.